A selection of T cell receptor beta chains follows, all from one sample in a study of blood T cell repertoires in COVID-19. Measured with immunoSEQ multiplex PCR; TCRdb has only the in-frame clones, and not every one. The sample shows 250,000 to 300,000 clones, more than 75% of them seen only once. The specimen sequenced was PBMCs or T cells enriched from blood (not recorded which). The source of these receptors is a woman in her forties or fifties who had been exposed to COVID-19. The CDR3 runs from the conserved cysteine through the conserved F or W. A D gene is named only where the DNA matches it firmly. The size field is filled for only some rows; it gives once, few, many or a size class.

J | size | D | V | CDR3 | DNA
TRBJ1-1 | . | . | TRBV30 | CAWAGETEAFF | TGTGCCTGGGCAGGGGAAACTGAAGCTTTCTTT
TRBJ1-3 | . | . | TRBV7-2 | CASSFRAEGNTIYF | TGTGCCAGCAGCTTCAGGGCTGAAGGAAACACCATATATTTT
TRBJ1-2 | . | TRBD1 | TRBV5-1 | CASRTGGDYGYTF | TGCGCCAGCCGGACAGGGGGTGATTATGGCTACACCTTC
TRBJ2-1 | . | TRBD1 | TRBV27 | CASSNPGQGFHEQFF | TGTGCCAGCAGTAATCCGGGACAGGGGTTTCATGAGCAGTTCTTC
TRBJ1-1 | . | TRBD1 | TRBV7-2 | CASSLGGRGLEAFF | TGTGCCAGCAGCTTAGGGGGCAGGGGGCTTGAAGCTTTCTTT
TRBJ2-7 | many | TRBD1 | TRBV3-1/TRBV3-2 | CASSQASGQGSYEQYF | TGTGCCAGCAGCCAAGCTTCAGGACAGGGGTCCTACGAGCAGTACTTC
TRBJ1-2 | . | TRBD1 | TRBV30 | CASPGQGDYGYTF | TGTGCCTCCCCGGGACAGGGAGACTATGGCTACACCTTC
TRBJ2-2 | . | TRBD2 | TRBV6-2/TRBV6-3 | CASSFFLAGASDTGELFF | TGTGCCAGCAGCTTCTTCCTAGCGGGGGCCTCCGACACCGGGGAGCTGTTTTTT
TRBJ1-1 | . | . | TRBV5-4 | CASSEYEASVNTEAFF | TGTGCCAGCAGCGAATATGAGGCCTCTGTGAACACTGAAGCTTTCTTT
TRBJ2-3 | few | . | TRBV6-5 | CASGSGDQDTQYF | TGTGCCAGCGGCTCGGGGGACCAAGATACGCAGTATTTT
TRBJ1-1 | many | TRBD1 | TRBV28 | CASSLSTGRAFF | TGTGCCAGCAGTTTATCGACAGGGAGAGCTTTCTTT
TRBJ1-6 | . | TRBD1 | TRBV7-8 | CASSLGGTGENSPLHF | TGTGCCAGCAGCTTAGGTGGGACAGGGGAGAATTCACCCCTCCACTTT
TRBJ1-5 | . | . | TRBV6-1 | CASSESPQGYQPQHF | TGTGCCAGCAGTGAGTCCCCCCAGGGATATCAGCCCCAGCATTTT
TRBJ1-3 | . | . | TRBV6-5 | CASSPQVNSGNTIYF | TGTGCCAGCAGCCCACAGGTGAACTCTGGAAACACCATATATTTT